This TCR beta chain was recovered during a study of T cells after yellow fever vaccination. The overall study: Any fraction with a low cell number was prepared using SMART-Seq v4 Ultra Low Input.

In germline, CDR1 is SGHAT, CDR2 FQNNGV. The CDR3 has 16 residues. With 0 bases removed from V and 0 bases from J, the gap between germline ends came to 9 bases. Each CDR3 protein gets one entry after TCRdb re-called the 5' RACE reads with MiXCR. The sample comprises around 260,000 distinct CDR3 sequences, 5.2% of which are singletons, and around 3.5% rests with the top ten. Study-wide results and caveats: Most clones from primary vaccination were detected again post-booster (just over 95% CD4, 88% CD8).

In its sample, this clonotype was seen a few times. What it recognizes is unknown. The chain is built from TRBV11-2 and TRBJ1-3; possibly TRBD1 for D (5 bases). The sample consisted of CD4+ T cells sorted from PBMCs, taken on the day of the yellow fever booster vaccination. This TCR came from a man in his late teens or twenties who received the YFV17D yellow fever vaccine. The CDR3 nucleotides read TGTGCCAGCAGCTTAGATCGGGGGGACTCTGGAAACACCATATATTTT. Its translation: CASSLDRGDSGNTIYF.